This passage covers 2 T cell receptor beta chains from one sample sequenced in a study of T cells in Graves' hyperthyroidism and ophthalmopathy. The TCR beta CDR3 regions underwent amplification using RNA transcripts as the source. First-round RT-PCR of the TCR CDR3 relied on the HTBI primer set. A single record per CDR3 protein comes from TCRdb applying MiXCR to the multiplex PCR reads. The table has around 500,000 distinct CDR3 sequences, roughly 15% seen once. The sample consisted of blood. The receptor source for this set is a woman between 40 and 55 years old with Graves' hyperthyroidism.

This clonotype was seen ten or more times. The V call is TRBV2, the J call TRBJ1-4, with D perhaps matching TRBD1 (5 bases). Germline lookup yields CDR1 SNHLY and CDR2 FYNNEI. The CDR3 spans 14 residues. V gave up 9 bases and J gave up 3 bases, with 14 bases separating them. Here the CDR3 reads CASFRPGSNEKLFF. CDR3 DNA sequence: TGTGCCAGTTTCCGTCCAGGGTCTAATGAAAAACTGTTTTTT.

This clonotype occurred a few times. The V call is TRBV5-1, the J call TRBJ2-3; D is unclear. Germline assignment: CDR1 SGHRS and CDR2 YFSETQ. CDR3 length: 13 amino acids. V dropped 4 bases and J dropped 4 bases, with 10 bases sitting between them. The DNA for the CDR3 is TGCGCCAGCAGCGCCCCTCCCGCAGATACGCAGTATTTT. This gives the protein CASSAPPADTQYF.